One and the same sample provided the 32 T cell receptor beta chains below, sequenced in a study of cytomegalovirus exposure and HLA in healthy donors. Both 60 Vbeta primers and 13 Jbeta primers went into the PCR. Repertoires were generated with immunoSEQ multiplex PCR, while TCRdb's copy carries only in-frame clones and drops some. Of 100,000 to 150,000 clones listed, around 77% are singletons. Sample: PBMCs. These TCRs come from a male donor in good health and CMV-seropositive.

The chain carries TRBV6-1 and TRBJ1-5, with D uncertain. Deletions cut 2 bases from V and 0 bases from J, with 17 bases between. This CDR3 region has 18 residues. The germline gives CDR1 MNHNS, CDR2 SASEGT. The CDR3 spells CASSERRAGGYSNQPQHF. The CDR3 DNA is TGTGCCAGCAGTGAACGGCGCGCGGGAGGCTATAGCAATCAGCCCCAGCATTTT.

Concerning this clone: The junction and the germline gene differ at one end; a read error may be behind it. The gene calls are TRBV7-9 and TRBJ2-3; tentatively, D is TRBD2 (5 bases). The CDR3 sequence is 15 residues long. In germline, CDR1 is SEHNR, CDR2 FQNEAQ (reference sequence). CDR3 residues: CSSTTRLLGTDTQYF. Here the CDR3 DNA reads TGTTCCAGCACCACTAGACTATTGGGCACAGATACGCAGTATTTT.

The CDR3 DNA reads as TGTGCCAGCAGTCAAGGGGGCGCGGTCGGGGAGCTGTTTTTT. This translates into CASSQGGAVGELFF. This chain joins TRBV28 and TRBJ2-2; 7 nucleotides agree with TRBD1. V gave up 5 bases and J gave up 7 bases; unmatched junction bases: 7. CDR1 MDHEN and CDR2 SYDVKM come from the germline V gene. The CDR3 has 14 residues.

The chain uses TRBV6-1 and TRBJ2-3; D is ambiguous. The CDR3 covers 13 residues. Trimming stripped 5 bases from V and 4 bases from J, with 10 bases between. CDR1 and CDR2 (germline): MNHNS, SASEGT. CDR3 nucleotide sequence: TGTGCCAGCAGTACAACGTATTCAGATACGCAGTATTTT. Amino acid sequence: CASSTTYSDTQYF.

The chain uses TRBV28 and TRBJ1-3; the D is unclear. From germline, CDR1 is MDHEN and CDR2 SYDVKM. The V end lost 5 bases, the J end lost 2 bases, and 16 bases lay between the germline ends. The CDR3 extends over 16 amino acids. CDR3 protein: CASSPGLGGPGNTIYF. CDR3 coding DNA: TGTGCCAGCAGTCCCGGACTGGGAGGGCCTGGAAACACCATATATTTT. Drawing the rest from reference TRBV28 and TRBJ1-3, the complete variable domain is DVKVTQSSRYLVKRTGEKVFLECVQDMDHENMFWYRQDPGLGLRLIYFSYDVKMKEKGDIPEGYSVSREKKERFSLILESASTNQTSMYLCASSPGLGGPGNTIYFGEGSWLTVV.

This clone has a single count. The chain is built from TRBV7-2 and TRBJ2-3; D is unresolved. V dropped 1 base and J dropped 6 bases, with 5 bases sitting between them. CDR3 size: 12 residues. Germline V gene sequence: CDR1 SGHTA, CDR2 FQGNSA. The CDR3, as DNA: TGTGCCAGCAGCTTAGGAGTCGATACGCAGTATTTT. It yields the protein CASSLGVDTQYF.

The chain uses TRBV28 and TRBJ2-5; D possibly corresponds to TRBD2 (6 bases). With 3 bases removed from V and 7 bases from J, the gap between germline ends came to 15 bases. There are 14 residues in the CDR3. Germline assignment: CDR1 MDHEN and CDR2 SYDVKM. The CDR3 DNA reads TGTGCCAGCAGTTTCGGCTCGGGAGTATGGACCCAGTACTTC. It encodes CASSFGSGVWTQYF.

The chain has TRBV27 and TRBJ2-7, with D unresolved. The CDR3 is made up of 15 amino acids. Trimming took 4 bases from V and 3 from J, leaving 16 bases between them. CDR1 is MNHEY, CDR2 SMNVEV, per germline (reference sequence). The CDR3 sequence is CASSYVAGSLYEQYF. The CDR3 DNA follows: TGTGCCAGCAGTTACGTGGCAGGTAGTCTCTACGAGCAGTACTTC.

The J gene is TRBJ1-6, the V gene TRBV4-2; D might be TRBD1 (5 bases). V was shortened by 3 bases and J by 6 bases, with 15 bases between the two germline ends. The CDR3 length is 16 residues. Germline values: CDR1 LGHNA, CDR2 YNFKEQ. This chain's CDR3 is CASSQDTSRSNSPLHF. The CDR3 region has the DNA TGTGCCAGCAGCCAGGACACTTCGAGGAGTAATTCACCCCTCCACTTT.

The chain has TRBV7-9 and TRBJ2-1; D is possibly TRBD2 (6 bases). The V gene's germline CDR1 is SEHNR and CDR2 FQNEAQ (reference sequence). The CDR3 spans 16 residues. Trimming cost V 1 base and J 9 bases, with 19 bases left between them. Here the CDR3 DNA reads TGTGCCAGCAGCTTAGAGGCGGGGATGGGAGTGGGTGAGCAGTTCTTC. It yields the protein CASSLEAGMGVGEQFF.

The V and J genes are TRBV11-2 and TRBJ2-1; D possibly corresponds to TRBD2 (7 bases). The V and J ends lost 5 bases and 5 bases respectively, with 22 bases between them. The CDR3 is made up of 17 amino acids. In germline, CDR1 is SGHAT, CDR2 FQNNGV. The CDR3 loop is CASSRTSGGPENNEQFF. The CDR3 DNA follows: TGTGCCAGCAGCAGGACCTCCGGGGGGCCGGAAAACAATGAGCAGTTCTTC.

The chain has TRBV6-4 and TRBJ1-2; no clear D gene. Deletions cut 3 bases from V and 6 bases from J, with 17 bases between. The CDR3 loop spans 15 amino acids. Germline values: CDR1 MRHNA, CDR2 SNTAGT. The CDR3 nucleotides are TGTGCCAGCAGTGAAACACTATTCAAAGGTAATGGCTACACCTTC. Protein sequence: CASSETLFKGNGYTF.

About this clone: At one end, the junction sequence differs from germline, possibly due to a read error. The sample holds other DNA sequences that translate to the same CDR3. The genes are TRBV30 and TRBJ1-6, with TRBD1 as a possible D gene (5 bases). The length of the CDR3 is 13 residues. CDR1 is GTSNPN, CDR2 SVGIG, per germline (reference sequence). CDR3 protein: CAWAGTYNSPLHF. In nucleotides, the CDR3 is TGTGCCTGGGCGGGGACCTATAATTCACCCCTTCACTTT.

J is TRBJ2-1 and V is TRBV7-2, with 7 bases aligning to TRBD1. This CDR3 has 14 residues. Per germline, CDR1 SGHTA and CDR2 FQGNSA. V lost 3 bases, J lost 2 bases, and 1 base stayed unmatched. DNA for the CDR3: TGTGCCAGCAGCTTGGGGACAGCCTACAATGAGCAGTTCTTC. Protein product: CASSLGTAYNEQFF.

In nucleotides, the CDR3 is TGTGCCAGCAGCCTTTCAGAGAACACTGAAGCTTTCTTT. It specifies CASSLSENTEAFF. J is TRBJ1-1 and V is TRBV4-2; no clear D gene. V lost 4 bases and J lost 1, with 7 bases in between. The V gene's germline CDR1 is LGHNA and CDR2 YNFKEQ. The CDR3 loop spans 13 amino acids.

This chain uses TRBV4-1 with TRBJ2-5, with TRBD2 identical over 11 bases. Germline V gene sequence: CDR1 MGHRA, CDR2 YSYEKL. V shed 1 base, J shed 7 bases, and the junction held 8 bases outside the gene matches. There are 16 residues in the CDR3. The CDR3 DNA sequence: TGCGCCAGCAGCCAAGGGGTAGCGGGGGGGACCTGGACCCAGTACTTC. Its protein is CASSQGVAGGTWTQYF.

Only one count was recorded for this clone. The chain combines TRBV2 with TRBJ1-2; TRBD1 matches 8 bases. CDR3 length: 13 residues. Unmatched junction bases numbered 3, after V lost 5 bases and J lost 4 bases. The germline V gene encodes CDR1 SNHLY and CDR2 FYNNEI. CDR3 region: CASSSRGLYGYTF. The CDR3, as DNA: TGTGCCAGCAGTTCCAGGGGGCTCTATGGCTACACCTTC.

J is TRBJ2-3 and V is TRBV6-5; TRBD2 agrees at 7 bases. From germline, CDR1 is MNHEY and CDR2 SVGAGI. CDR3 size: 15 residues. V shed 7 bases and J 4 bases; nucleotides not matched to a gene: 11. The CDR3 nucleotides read TGTGCCAGCACCCCCCACCGGGGGGTTGCAGATACGCAGTATTTT. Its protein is CASTPHRGVADTQYF.

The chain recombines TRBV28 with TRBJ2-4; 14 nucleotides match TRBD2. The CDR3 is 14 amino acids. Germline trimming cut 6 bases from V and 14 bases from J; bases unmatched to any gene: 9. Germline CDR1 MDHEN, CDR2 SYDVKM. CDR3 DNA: TGTGCCAGCAGCCCCGGGACTAGCGGGGGTCGCGAGTACTTC. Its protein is CASSPGTSGGREYF.

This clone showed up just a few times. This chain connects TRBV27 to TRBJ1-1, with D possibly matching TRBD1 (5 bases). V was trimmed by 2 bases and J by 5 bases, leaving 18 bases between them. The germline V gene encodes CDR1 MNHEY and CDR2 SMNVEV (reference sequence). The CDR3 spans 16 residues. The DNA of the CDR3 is TGTGCCAGCAGTTTAATATCTCAGGGTGCGGGGACTGAAGCTTTCTTT. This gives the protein CASSLISQGAGTEAFF.

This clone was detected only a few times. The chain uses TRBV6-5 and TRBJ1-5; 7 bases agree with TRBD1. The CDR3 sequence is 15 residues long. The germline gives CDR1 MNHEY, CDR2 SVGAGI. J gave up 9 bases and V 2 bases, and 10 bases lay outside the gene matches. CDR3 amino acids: CASSYRRDSIGPQHF. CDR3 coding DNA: TGTGCCAGCAGTTACCGCCGGGACAGCATTGGGCCCCAGCATTTT.

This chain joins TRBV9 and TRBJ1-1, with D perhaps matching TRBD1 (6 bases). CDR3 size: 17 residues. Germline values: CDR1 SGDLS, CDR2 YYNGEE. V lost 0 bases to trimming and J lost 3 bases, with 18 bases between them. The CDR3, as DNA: TGTGCCAGCAGCGTAGATCCTTACCAGGGGTTTGACACTGAAGCTTTCTTT. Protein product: CASSVDPYQGFDTEAFF. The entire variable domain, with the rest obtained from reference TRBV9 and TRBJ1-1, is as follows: DSGVTQTPKHLITATGQRVTLRCSPRSGDLSVYWYQQSLDQGLQFLIQYYNGEERAKGNILERFSAQQFPDLHSELNLSSLELGDSALYFCASSVDPYQGFDTEAFFGQGTRLTVV.

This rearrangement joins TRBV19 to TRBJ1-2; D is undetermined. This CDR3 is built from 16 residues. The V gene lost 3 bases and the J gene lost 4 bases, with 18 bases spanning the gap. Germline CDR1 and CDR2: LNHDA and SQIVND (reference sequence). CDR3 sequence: CASSMPRGPRGYGYTF. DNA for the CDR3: TGTGCCAGTAGTATGCCCAGAGGACCGCGGGGCTATGGCTACACCTTC.

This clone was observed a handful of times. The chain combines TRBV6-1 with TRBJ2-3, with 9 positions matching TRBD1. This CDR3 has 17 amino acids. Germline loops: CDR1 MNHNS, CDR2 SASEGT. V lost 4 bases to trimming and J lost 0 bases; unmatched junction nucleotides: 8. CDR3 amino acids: CASSGLPGTGSTDTQYF. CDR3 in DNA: TGTGCCAGCAGTGGCCTTCCGGGGACAGGGAGCACAGATACGCAGTATTTT.

The chain's CDR3 is CASSQAGGSYNEQFF. The CDR3 nucleotides are TGTGCCAGCAGCCAAGCGGGAGGGTCCTACAATGAGCAGTTCTTC. V and J are TRBV7-9 and TRBJ2-1; 10 bases map to TRBD2. The CDR3 is made up of 15 amino acids. V lost 5 bases and J lost 1; bases outside the gene matches: 2. Germline V gene sequence: CDR1 SEHNR, CDR2 FQNEAQ (reference sequence).

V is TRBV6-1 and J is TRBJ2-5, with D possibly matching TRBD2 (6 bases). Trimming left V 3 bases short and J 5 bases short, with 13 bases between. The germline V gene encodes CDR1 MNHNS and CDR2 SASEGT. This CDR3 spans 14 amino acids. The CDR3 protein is CASSEGGSWETQYF. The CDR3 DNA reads TGTGCCAGCAGTGAGGGGGGTTCATGGGAGACCCAGTACTTC.

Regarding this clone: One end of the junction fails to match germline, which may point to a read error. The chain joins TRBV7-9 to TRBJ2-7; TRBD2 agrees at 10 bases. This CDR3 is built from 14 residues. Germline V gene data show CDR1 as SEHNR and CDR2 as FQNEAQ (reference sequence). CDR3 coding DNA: TGTTCCAGCAGCCCCAGCGGGGGGGCTGGTGAGCAGTACTTC. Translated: CSSSPSGGAGEQYF.

This chain's CDR3 is CASRRQGGTNTEAFF. Here the CDR3 DNA reads TGCGCCAGCAGAAGACAGGGGGGTACAAACACTGAAGCTTTCTTT. The chain recombines TRBV5-1 with TRBJ1-1, with TRBD1 identical over 9 bases. Per the germline V gene, CDR1 is SGHRS and CDR2 is YFSETQ. The V segment lost 5 bases and the J segment 2 bases; nucleotides outside the gene matches: 7. The CDR3 runs 15 residues.

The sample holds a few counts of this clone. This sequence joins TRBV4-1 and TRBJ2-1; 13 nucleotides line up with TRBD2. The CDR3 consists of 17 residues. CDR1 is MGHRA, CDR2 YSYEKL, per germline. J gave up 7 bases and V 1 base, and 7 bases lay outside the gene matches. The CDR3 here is CASSQVDMGLAGNEQFF. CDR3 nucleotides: TGCGCCAGCAGCCAAGTTGACATGGGACTAGCGGGAAATGAGCAGTTCTTC.

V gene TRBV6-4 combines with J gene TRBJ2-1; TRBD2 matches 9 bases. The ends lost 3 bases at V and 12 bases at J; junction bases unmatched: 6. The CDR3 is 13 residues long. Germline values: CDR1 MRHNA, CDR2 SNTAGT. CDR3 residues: CASSEFSGSTQFF. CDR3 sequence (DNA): TGTGCCAGCAGTGAATTTAGCGGGAGTACGCAGTTCTTC.

CDR3 in DNA: TGTGCCAGCAGTGACGGTCTGGGCGCAGATACGCAGTATTTT. This gives the protein CASSDGLGADTQYF. V and J are TRBV6-4 and TRBJ2-3, with D unresolved. V lost 2 bases and J lost 4, with 10 bases in between. Germline V gene lookup returns CDR1 MRHNA and CDR2 SNTAGT. The CDR3 is 14 amino acids.

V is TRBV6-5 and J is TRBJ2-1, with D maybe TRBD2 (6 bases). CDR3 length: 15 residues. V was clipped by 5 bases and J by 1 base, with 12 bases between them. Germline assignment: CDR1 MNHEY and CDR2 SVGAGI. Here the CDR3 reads CASSRTGVSYNEQFF. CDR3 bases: TGTGCCAGCAGTAGAACGGGAGTTTCCTACAATGAGCAGTTCTTC.